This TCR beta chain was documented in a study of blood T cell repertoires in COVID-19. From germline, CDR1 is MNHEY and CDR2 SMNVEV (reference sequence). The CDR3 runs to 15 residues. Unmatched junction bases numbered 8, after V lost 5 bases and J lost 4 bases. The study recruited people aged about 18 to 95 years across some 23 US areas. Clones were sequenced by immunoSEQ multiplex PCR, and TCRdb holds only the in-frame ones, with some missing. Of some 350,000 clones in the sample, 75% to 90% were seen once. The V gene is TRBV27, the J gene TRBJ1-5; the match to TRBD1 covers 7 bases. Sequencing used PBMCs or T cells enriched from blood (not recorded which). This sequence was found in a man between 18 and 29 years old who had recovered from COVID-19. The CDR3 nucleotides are TGTGCCAGCAGTCCGCAGGGGGTAGGGAATCAGCCCCAGCATTTT. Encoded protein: CASSPQGVGNQPQHF.